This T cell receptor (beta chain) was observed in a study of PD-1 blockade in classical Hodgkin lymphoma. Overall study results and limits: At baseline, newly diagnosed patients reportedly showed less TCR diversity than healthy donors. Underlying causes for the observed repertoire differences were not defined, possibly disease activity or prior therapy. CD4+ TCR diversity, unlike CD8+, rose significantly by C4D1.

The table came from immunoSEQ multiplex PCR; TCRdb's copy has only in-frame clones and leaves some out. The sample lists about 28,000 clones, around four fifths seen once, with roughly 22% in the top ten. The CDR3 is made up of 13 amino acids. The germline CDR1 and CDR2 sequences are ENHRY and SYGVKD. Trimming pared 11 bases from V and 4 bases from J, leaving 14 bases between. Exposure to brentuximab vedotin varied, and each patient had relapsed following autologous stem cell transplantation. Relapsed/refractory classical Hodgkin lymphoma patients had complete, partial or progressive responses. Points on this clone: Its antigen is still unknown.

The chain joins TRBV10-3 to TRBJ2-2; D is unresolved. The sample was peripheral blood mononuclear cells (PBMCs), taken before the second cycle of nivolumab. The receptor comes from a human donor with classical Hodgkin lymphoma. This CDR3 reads CALRTSRTGELFF. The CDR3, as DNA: TGTGCCCTTCGGACCAGCCGCACCGGGGAGCTGTTTTTT.